The entry that follows covers one TCR beta chain sequence. Its specificity is unknown. This specimen belongs to a study of vaccination and CD4 T cells after COVID-19. Points from the study as a whole: Spike mono-reactive clones accounted for 304 of the 307 vaccine-specific clones found in convalescent patients.

Sequencing of DNA taken from cultured CD4+ T cells relied on the Oncomine TCR Beta short-read assay. TCRdb re-derived calls from the PCR reads in MiXCR, one entry per CDR3 protein. Among 15,000 to 16,000 distinct CDR3 sequences listed, over 50% were seen once. Stated treatment: approximately nine-day PBMC culture with coronavirus spike peptide pools or control peptides (ViraFEST assay). The sequencing input was CD4+ T cells from blood, cultured in vitro. The receptor was derived from a human donor who had recovered from COVID-19.

CDR3 sequence: CASSQVSGTVNTEAFF. CDR3 DNA: TGCGCCAGCAGTCAGGTCTCTGGGACAGTCAACACTGAAGCTTTCTTT. The chain has TRBV23-1 and TRBJ1-1, with TRBD1 matching 7 bases. TRBV23-1 is an ORF, with its function uncertain. The V gene end was trimmed by 3 bases and the J gene end by 2 bases; junction bases not matched to a gene: 9. There are 16 residues in the CDR3.